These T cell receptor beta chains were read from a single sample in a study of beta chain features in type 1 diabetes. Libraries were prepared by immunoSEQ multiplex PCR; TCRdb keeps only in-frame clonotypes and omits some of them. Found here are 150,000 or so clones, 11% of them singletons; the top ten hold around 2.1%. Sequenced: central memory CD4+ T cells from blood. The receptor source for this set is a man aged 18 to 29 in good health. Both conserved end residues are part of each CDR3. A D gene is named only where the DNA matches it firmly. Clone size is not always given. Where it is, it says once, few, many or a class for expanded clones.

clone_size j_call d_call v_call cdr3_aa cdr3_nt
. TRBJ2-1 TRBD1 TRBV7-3 CASSPSTGVTYNEQFF TGTGCCAGCAGCCCCTCGACAGGGGTGACCTACAATGAGCAGTTCTTC
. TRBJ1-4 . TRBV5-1 CASSYSPATNEKLFF TGCGCCAGCAGCTACTCGCCCGCAACTAATGAAAAACTGTTTTTT
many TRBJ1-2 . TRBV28 CASRRYLNYGYTF TGTGCCAGCAGAAGATATCTTAACTATGGCTACACCTTC
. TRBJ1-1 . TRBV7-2 CASSSAGLDTEAFF TGTGCCAGCAGCTCCGCGGGGCTGGACACTGAAGCTTTCTTT
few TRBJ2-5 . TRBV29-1 CSVGGEEETQYF TGCAGCGTTGGAGGGGAGGAGGAGACCCAGTACTTC
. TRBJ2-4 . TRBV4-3 CASSQEILAKNIQYF TGCGCCAGCAGCCAAGAAATCTTAGCCAAAAACATTCAGTACTTC
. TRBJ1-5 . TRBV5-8 CASSYSNQPQHF TGTGCCAGCAGCTATAGCAATCAGCCCCAGCATTTT
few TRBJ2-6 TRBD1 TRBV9 CASSPQTGLSSGANVLTF TGTGCCAGCAGCCCCCAGACAGGGCTTAGCTCTGGGGCCAACGTCCTGACTTTC
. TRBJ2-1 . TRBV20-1 CSAATREGQFF TGCAGTGCTGCTACTCGCGAAGGGCAGTTCTTC
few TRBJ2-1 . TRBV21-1 CASSKDRKGTGVNDNEQFF TGTGCCAGCAGCAAAGATCGTAAAGGTACAGGGGTTAACGACAATGAGCAGTTCTTC
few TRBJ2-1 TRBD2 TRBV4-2 CASSQGTSGRSLNEQFF TGTGCCAGCAGCCAAGGGACTAGCGGGAGGAGTCTCAATGAGCAGTTCTTC
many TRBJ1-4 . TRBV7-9 CASSPSRQATNEKLFF TGTGCCAGCAGCCCGAGCCGTCAAGCAACTAATGAAAAACTGTTTTTT
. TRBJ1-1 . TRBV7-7 CASSLRLDTEAFF TGTGCTAGCAGCTTAAGGCTAGACACTGAAGCTTTCTTT
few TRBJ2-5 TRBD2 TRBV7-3 CASTRGLAGGSGTQYF TGTGCCAGCACCCGGGGACTAGCGGGGGGAAGTGGGACCCAGTACTTC
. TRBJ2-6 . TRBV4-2 CASSQRVSSGANVLTF TGTGCCAGCAGCCAGCGAGTTAGCTCTGGGGCCAACGTCCTGACTTTC
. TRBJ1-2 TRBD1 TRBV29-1 CSVKDRWEGYTF TGCAGCGTTAAGGACAGGTGGGAGGGCTACACCTTC
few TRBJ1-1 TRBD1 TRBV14 CASSLSTGASTEAFF TGTGCCAGCAGCCTCTCAACAGGGGCGAGCACTGAAGCTTTCTTT
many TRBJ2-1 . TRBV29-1 CSVDWGSESNEQFF TGCAGCGTTGATTGGGGGTCGGAATCGAATGAGCAGTTCTTC
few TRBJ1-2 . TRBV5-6 CASSFRLDGYTF TGTGCCAGCAGCTTTAGGTTGGATGGCTACACCTTC
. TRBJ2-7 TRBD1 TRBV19 CASSPTGTGTYEQYF TGTGCCAGTAGTCCAACCGGGACAGGAACCTACGAGCAGTACTTC
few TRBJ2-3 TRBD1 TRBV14 CASSRGQGAPGTQYF TGTGCCAGCAGCCGGGGACAGGGGGCTCCAGGTACGCAGTATTTT
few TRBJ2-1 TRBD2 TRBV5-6 CASHFRGGSNEQFF TGTGCCAGCCACTTCCGGGGAGGGAGCAATGAGCAGTTCTTC
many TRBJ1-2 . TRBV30 CAWGQNYGYTF TGTGCCTGGGGACAGAACTATGGCTACACCTTC
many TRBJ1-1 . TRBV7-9 CASSPGGSLGTEAFF TGTGCCAGCAGTCCCGGTGGTAGTTTGGGCACTGAAGCTTTCTTT
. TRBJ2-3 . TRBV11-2 CASSLMGTDTQYF TGTGCCAGCAGCTTGATGGGCACAGATACGCAGTATTTT
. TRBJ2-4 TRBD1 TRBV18 CASSPPGTGAGAKNIQYF TGTGCCAGCTCTCCGCCCGGGACAGGGGCGGGAGCCAAAAACATTCAGTACTTC
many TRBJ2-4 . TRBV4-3 CASSQDVTAGNIQYF TGCGCCAGCAGCCAAGATGTTACAGCGGGAAACATTCAGTACTTC
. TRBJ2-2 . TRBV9 CASSVVWGTGELFF TGTGCCAGCAGCGTGGTCTGGGGCACCGGGGAGCTGTTTTTT
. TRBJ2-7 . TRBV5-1 CASSQDYEQYF TGCGCCAGCAGCCAGGACTACGAGCAGTACTTC
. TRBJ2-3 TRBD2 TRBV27 CASRPAGRVSDTQYF TGTGCCAGCAGGCCAGCGGGAAGGGTTTCAGATACGCAGTATTTT
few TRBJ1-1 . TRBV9 CASSVKGGGTEAFF TGTGCCAGCAGCGTAAAGGGGGGTGGCACTGAAGCTTTCTTT
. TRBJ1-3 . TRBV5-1 CASSLDPGSGNTIYF TGCGCCAGCAGCTTGGATCCAGGGTCTGGAAACACCATATATTTT
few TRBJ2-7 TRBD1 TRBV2 CASSRTGVSYEQYF TGTGCCAGCAGCCGGACAGGGGTATCCTACGAGCAGTACTTC
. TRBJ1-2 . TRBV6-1 CAVTGQKYGYTF TGTGCCGTCACCGGGCAAAAGTATGGCTACACCTTC
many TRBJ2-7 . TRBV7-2 CASSLGGRGEQYF TGTGCCAGCAGCTTAGGAGGACGTGGGGAGCAGTACTTC
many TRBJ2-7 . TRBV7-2 CASSLRAQLAYEQYF TGTGCCAGCAGCTTAAGGGCACAGTTGGCCTACGAGCAGTACTTC
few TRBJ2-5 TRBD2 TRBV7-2 CASSSPSGGQETQYF TGTGCCAGCAGCTCCCCTAGCGGGGGTCAAGAGACCCAGTACTTC
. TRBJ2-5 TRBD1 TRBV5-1 CASSSTGLETQYF TGCGCCAGCAGCTCGACAGGGCTCGAGACCCAGTACTTC
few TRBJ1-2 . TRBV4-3 CASSQVNARFNYGYTF TGCGCCAGCAGCCAAGTAAACGCCAGGTTTAACTATGGCTACACCTTC
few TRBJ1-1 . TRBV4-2 CASSRGPQSVTEAFF TGTGCCAGCAGCCGGGGGCCGCAGAGCGTCACTGAAGCTTTCTTT
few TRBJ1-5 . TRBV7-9 CASTRVGNQPQHF TGTGCCAGCACCCGAGTTGGCAATCAGCCCCAGCATTTT
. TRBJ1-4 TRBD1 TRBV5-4 CASSLAGGKRNEKLFF TGTGCCAGCAGCTTGGCAGGGGGGAAGAGGAATGAAAAACTGTTTTTT
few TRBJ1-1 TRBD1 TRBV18 CASSSTGNTEAFF TGTGCCAGCTCATCGACAGGGAATACTGAAGCTTTCTTT
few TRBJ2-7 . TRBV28 CASKFYSSYEQYF TGTGCCAGCAAGTTTTATAGCTCCTACGAGCAGTACTTC
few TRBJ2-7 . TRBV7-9 CASSLKGSEYEQYF TGTGCCAGCAGTCTGAAGGGATCAGAGTACGAGCAGTACTTC
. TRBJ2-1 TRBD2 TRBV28 CASRNRLAGVGEQFF TGTGCCAGCAGGAATAGACTAGCGGGAGTAGGTGAGCAGTTCTTC
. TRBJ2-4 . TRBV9 CASSVEQDLAKNIQYF TGTGCCAGCAGCGTAGAACAGGATTTAGCCAAAAACATTCAGTACTTC
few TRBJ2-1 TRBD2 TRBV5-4 CASSLESSGGYNEQFF TGTGCCAGCAGCTTGGAGTCTAGCGGGGGTTACAATGAGCAGTTCTTC
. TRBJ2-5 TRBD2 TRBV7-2 CASTRLAEETQYF TGTGCCAGCACCCGACTAGCGGAAGAGACCCAGTACTTC
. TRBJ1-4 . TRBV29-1 CSVYPGTNEKLFF TGCAGCGTTTACCCGGGAACTAATGAAAAACTGTTTTTT
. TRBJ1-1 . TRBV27 CASSPERGTEAFF TGTGCCAGCAGCCCGGAGCGGGGGACTGAAGCTTTCTTT
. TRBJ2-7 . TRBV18 CASSPGQPGDYEQYF TGTGCCAGCTCACCAGGACAGCCGGGGGATTACGAGCAGTACTTC
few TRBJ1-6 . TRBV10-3 CAISEWEGSGSPLHF TGTGCCATCAGTGAATGGGAGGGCTCCGGGTCACCCCTCCACTTT
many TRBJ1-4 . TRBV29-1 CSVEGNEKLFF TGCAGCGTTGAGGGGAATGAAAAACTGTTTTTT
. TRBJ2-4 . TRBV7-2 CASSLTEGGQYF TGTGCCAGCAGCTTAACGGAGGGCGGTCAGTACTTC